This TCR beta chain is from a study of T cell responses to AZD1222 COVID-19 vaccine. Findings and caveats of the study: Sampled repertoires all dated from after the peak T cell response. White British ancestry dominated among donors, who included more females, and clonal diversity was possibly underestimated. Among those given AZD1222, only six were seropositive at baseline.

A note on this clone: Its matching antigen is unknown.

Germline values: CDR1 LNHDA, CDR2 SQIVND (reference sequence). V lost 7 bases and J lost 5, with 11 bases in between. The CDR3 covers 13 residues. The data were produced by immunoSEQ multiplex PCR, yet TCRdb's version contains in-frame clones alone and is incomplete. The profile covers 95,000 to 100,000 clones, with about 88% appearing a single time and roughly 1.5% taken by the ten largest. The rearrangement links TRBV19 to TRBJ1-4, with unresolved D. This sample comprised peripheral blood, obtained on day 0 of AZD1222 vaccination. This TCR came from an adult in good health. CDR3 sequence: CASIGTENEKLFF. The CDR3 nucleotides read TGTGCCAGTATCGGCACGGAAAATGAAAAACTGTTTTTT. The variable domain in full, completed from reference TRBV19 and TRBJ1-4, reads DGGITQSPKYLFRKEGQNVTLSCEQNLNHDAMYWYRQDPGQGLRLIYYSQIVNDFQKGDIAEGYSVSREKKESFPLTVTSAQKNPTAFYLCASIGTENEKLFFGSGTQLSVL.